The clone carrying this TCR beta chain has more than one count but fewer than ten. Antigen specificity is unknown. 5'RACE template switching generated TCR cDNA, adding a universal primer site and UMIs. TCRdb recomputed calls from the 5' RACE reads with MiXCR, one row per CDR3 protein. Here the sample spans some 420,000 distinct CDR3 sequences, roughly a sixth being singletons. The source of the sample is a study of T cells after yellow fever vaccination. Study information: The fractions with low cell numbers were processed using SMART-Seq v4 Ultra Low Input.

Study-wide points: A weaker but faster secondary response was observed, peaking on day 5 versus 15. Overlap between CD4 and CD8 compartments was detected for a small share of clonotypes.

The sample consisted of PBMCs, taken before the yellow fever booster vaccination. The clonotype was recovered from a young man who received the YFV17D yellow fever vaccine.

Here the CDR3 reads CASTRLPGAQYF. The DNA of the CDR3 is TGTGCCAGCACTAGGCTTCCTGGGGCCCAGTACTTC. The J gene is TRBJ2-5, the V gene TRBV3-1, with D uncertain. The V gene's germline CDR1 is LGHDT and CDR2 YNNKEL (reference sequence). There are 12 residues in the CDR3. Between the trimmed V and J ends, which lost 7 bases and 9 bases, there was a span of 15 bases.